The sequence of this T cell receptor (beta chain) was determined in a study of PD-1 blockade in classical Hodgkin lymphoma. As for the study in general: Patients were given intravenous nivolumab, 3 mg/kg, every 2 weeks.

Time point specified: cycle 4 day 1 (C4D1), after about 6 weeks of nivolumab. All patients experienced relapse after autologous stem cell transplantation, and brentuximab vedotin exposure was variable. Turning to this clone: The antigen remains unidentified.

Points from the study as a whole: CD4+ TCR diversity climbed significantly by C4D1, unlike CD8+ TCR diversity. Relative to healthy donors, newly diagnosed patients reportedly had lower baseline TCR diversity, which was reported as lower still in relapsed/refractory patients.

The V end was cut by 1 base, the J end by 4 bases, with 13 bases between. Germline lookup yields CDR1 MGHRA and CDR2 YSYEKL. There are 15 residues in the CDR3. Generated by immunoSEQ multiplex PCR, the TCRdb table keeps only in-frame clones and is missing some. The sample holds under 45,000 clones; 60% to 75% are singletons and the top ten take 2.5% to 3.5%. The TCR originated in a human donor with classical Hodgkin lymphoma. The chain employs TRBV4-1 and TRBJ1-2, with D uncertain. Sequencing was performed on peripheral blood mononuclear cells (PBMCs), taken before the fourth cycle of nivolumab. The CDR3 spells CASSQGAGLGYGYTF. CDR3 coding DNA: TGCGCCAGCAGCCAAGGGGCGGGCCTAGGCTATGGCTACACCTTC.